The TCR beta chain under discussion was sequenced for a study of T cell changes during pregnancy in multiple sclerosis. Sequenced by immunoSEQ multiplex PCR; TCRdb stores in-frame clones only, minus some. The sample has more than 40,000 clones, around 92% seen once. The CDR3 length is 14 residues. V was cut by 6 bases and J by 8 bases, with 19 bases left in between. From germline, CDR1 is LNHDA and CDR2 SQIVND (reference sequence). The sequence was obtained from a female donor with multiple sclerosis, enrolled in a pregnancy study. The starting material was CD8+ T cells from peripheral blood mononuclear cells, obtained after pregnancy. V usage is TRBV19 and J usage is TRBJ1-2; D is possibly TRBD1 (6 bases). The CDR3 here is CASRDSLGAVGYTF. The CDR3 DNA is TGTGCCAGTAGGGATAGTCTGGGGGCGGTCGGCTACACCTTC. The full variable domain, completed using reference TRBV19 and TRBJ1-2, is DGGITQSPKYLFRKEGQNVTLSCEQNLNHDAMYWYRQDPGQGLRLIYYSQIVNDFQKGDIAEGYSVSREKKESFPLTVTSAQKNPTAFYLCASRDSLGAVGYTFGSGTRLTVV.